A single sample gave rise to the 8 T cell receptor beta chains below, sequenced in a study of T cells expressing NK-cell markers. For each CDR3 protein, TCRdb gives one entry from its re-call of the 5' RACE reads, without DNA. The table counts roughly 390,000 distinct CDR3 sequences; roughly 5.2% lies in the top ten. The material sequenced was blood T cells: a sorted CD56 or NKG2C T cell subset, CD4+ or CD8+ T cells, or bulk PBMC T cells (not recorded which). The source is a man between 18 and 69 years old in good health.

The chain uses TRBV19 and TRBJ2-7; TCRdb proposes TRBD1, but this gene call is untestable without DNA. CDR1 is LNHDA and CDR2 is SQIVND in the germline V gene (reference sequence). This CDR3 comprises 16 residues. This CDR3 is CASSTNSGTGGYEQYF.

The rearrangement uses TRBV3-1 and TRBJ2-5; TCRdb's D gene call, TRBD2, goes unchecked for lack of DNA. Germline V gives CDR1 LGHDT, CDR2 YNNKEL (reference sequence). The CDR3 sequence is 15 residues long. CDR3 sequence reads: CASSLRTSPQETQYF.

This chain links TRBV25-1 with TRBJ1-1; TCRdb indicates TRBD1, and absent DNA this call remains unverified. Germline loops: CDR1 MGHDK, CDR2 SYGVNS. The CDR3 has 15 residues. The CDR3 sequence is CASSDLGGRHTEAFF.

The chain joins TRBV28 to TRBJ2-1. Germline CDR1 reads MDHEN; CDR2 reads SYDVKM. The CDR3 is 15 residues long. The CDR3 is CASSSVLASYNEQFF.

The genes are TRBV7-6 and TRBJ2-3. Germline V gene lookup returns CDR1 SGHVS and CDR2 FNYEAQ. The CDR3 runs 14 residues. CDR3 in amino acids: CASSLTNRIDTQYF.

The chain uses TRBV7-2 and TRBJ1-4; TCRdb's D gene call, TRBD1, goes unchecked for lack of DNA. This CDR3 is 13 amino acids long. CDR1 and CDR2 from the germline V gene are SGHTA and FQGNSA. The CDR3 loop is CASSLDRNEKLFF. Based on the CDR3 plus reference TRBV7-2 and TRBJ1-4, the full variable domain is GAGVSQSPSNKVTEKGKDVELRCDPISGHTALYWYRQSLGQGLEFLIYFQGNSAPDKSGLPSDRFSAERTGGSVSTLTIQRTQQEDSAVYLCASSLDRNEKLFFGSGTQLSVL.

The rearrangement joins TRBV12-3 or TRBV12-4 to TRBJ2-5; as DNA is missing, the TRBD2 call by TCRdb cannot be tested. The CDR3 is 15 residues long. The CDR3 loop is CASSPSGGIRETQYF.

CDR3 residues: CASSSPGQGTKNIQYF. The chain uses TRBV12-3 or TRBV12-4 and TRBJ2-4; TCRdb designates TRBD1, a call that cannot be tested without DNA. The CDR3 contains 16 residues.